The sequence of this T cell receptor beta chain was determined in a study of tumor-infiltrating lymphocytes in localized non-small cell lung cancer. Study background: Patients included smokers and never-smokers with various histologies, some sampled after neoadjuvant chemotherapy. Resected tumor was paired with non-adjacent uninvolved lung from the same patient. Study-wide findings and caveats: Different pieces of the same tissue went to different assays, confounding technical variation with intratumor heterogeneity.

As concerns this clone: The antigen is unknown.

The data were produced by immunoSEQ multiplex PCR, yet TCRdb's version contains in-frame clones alone and is incomplete. Of over 9,000 clones listed, around 84% were seen once; the top ten hold less than 10%. V lost 2 bases to trimming and J lost 3 bases, with 4 bases between them. Germline CDR1 GTSNPN, CDR2 SVGIG (reference sequence). This CDR3 is built from 11 residues. Sequencing was done on a sample of lung tumor tissue. The clonotype was recovered from a human donor with non-small cell lung cancer. The chain has TRBV30 and TRBJ1-1; D unresolved. CDR3 sequence reads: CAWSQYTEAFF. The CDR3 nucleotides are TGTGCCTGGAGTCAATACACTGAAGCTTTCTTT.